These T cell receptor beta chains were read from a single sample in a study of control samples from healthy donors and cancer patients. Sequenced by immunoSEQ multiplex PCR; TCRdb stores in-frame clones only, minus some. The sample records around 150,000 clones, 89% being singletons. Sequenced material: blood. All receptors derive from a young man in good health. The CDR3 runs from the conserved cysteine through the conserved F or W.

v_call | cdr3_aa
TRBV6-5 | CASSLQGFDNSPLHF
TRBV5-1 | CASSLVVQGEETQYF
TRBV12-3/TRBV12-4 | CAGNTIYF
TRBV11-1 | CASSPDRTNTEAFF
TRBV28 | CASSLIGGNYGYTF
TRBV7-2 | CASSSVSGSFDTQYF
TRBV24-1 | CATSDRRGGNTGELFF
TRBV6-1 | CASSEGDRGYEQYF
TRBV4-1 | CASSEEGEPFQPQHF
TRBV7-8 | CASSLVGIAGGNYEQYF
TRBV6-5 | CASRLRGPGNTIYF
TRBV6-6 | CASRTSGTTHSYEQYF
TRBV24-1 | CATSDGGQVYGYTF
TRBV6-6 | CASSGQGAVGNEKLFF
TRBV6-5 | CASSYLGTDSPLHF
TRBV29-1 | CSVATGRNTEAFF
TRBV27 | CASSKSYASFSGNTIYF
TRBV2 | CASSAETLSYEQYF
TRBV11-3 | CASSPRGQTYEQYF
TRBV3-1/TRBV3-2 | CASSEDGTIVSPLHF
TRBV5-8 | CASSIRQGAFGYTF
TRBV3-1/TRBV3-2 | CASSQGGASSAYEQYF
TRBV6-5 | CASSPPDKHEQYF
TRBV3-1/TRBV3-2 | CASSQADYEQYF
TRBV6-5 | CASSYSNYYNSPLHF
TRBV4-1 | CASSPMDRVTGELFF
TRBV30 | CASNRGNYGYTF
TRBV19 | CASNPGPTAHEQYF
TRBV9 | CASSTTSGAYTGELFF
TRBV11-3 | CASSLVPDASGGSICDEQYF
TRBV27 | CASSILHGADQPQHF
TRBV12-3/TRBV12-4 | CASSSLNEKLFF
TRBV4-3 | CASSQDLGNEQFF
TRBV29-1 | CSVDPSDTQYF
TRBV24-1 | CATMRRGPPYEQYF
TRBV3-1/TRBV3-2 | CASSQDWSSYEQYF
TRBV7-9 | CASSATYSGNTIYF
TRBV9 | CASSLGSVGYEQYF
TRBV9 | CASSFRGELNYGYTF
TRBV11-3 | CASSPQGRENTEAFF
TRBV4-3 | CASSQDHRGGYQPQHF
TRBV9 | CASSVGPGTGGSNQPQHF
TRBV5-6 | CASSWSYEQFF
TRBV23-1 | CAPRVISGGRGKDSGNTIYF
TRBV6-5 | CASRGPGRLQQFF
TRBV5-1 | CASSLATSGANVLTF
TRBV19 | CASRDVDEQYF
TRBV13 | CASSLAPPGETQYF